This record looks at one T cell receptor beta chain sequence and its context. Its antigen is not identified. Amplification used 52 TRBV primers and 13 TRBJ primers. Produced via immunoSEQ multiplex PCR; TCRdb's table is partial and in-frame only. This sample has about 35,000 clones, with roughly 90% found just once. This entry is derived from a study of regulatory T cells. Findings of the study overall: In CD3G-deficient patients, conventional CD4+ T cells were enriched for hydrophobic CDR3 residues at positions 6 and 7. In patients, unique TRB V-J pairs were restricted and V/J usage skewed, especially in Tregs.

V lost 0 bases, J lost 1 base, and 3 bases stayed unmatched. The CDR3 is 17 residues long. The germline V gene has CDR1 SEHNR and CDR2 FQNEAQ (reference sequence). Sorting split CD4+ cells into CD25-high CD127-low Tregs and CD25-low CD127-high conventional T cells. The specimen sequenced was conventional CD4+ T cells sorted from blood. The sequence was obtained from a person between 18 and 35 years old with CD3G deficiency. The rearrangement joins TRBV7-9 to TRBJ2-2; 9 bases map to TRBD2. CDR3 sequence: CASSLALTSGNTGELFF. The CDR3 region has the DNA TGTGCCAGCAGCTTAGCCCTGACTAGCGGGAACACCGGGGAGCTGTTTTTT.